These T cell receptor beta chains were read from a single sample in a study of human T cells and chemical hapten exposure. TCRdb reprocessed the RACE reads via MiXCR and lists one record per CDR3 protein. Altogether roughly 200,000 distinct CDR3 sequences are present, about 20% being singletons, with the ten largest covering approximately 6.7%. Sequences were derived from whole blood, sampled in connection with sensitization to the hapten diphenylcyclopropenone (DPC). The receptors derive from a woman aged 45-65 years with alopecia areata. Some clones in this sample may be carry-over from other donors' samples. Both conserved end residues are part of each CDR3.

j_call v_call cdr3_aa
TRBJ2-2 TRBV18 CASSPPSTGELFF
TRBJ1-1 TRBV5-1 CASSLAERDAEAFF
TRBJ2-2 TRBV2 CASSADTGELFF
TRBJ2-3 TRBV6-5 CASRGGPTDTQYF
TRBJ2-5 TRBV5-4 CASSKGSGETQYF
TRBJ2-7 TRBV7-9 CASSLGSSGGYEQYF
TRBJ2-3 TRBV12-3/TRBV12-4 CASSFTGTDTQYF
TRBJ2-2 TRBV7-9 CASSSGTGFVGELFF
TRBJ1-5 TRBV12-5 CASVLGRDQAQHF
TRBJ2-5 TRBV20-1 CSAPTSGTPETQYF
TRBJ2-2 TRBV6-4 CASSLTSGSGTGELFF
TRBJ2-2 TRBV6-2/TRBV6-3 CASREQLNTGELFF
TRBJ2-5 TRBV6-1 CASSFTSGIQETQYF
TRBJ2-1 TRBV20-1 CSAGEGAGLAKGNEQFF